This passage covers 6 T cell receptor beta chains from one sample sequenced in a study of blood T cell repertoires in COVID-19. TCRdb's copy holds only in-frame clones and misses some; the assay was immunoSEQ multiplex PCR. The table shows about 82,000 clones, with around 86% occurring only once. The sequenced material came from peripheral blood. The receptors come from an elderly man with acute or convalescent COVID-19.

The V call is TRBV29-1, the J call TRBJ1-2, with D maybe TRBD1 (6 bases). V was cut by 5 bases and J by 1 base, with 11 bases left in between. This CDR3 is built from 13 residues. CDR1 and CDR2 from the germline V gene are SQVTM and ANQGSEA. The CDR3 here is CSVITQGNYGYTF. CDR3 DNA: TGCAGCGTTATTACACAGGGTAACTATGGCTACACCTTC.

This chain joins TRBV28 and TRBJ2-7; tentatively, D is TRBD1 (5 bases). CDR3 length: 16 amino acids. Trimming shortened V by 4 bases and J by 0 bases, and 16 bases separated the two germline ends. CDR1 and CDR2 (germline): MDHEN, SYDVKM. CDR3: CASSSPTGRSSYEQYF. For the CDR3, the DNA is TGTGCCAGCAGTTCTCCCACAGGCAGGAGCTCCTACGAGCAGTACTTC.

The chain's CDR3 is CAWSVTGGVSYNEQFF. DNA of the CDR3: TGTGCCTGGAGTGTTACGGGGGGCGTCTCCTACAATGAGCAGTTCTTC. This chain connects TRBV30 to TRBJ2-1; possibly TRBD2 for D (7 bases). Between the trimmed V and J ends, which lost 0 bases and 0 bases, there was a span of 12 bases. The CDR3 sequence is 16 residues long. From germline, CDR1 is GTSNPN and CDR2 SVGIG (reference sequence).

This clone was counted a few times. V is TRBV19 and J is TRBJ2-2; D gene uncertain. This CDR3 comprises 15 residues. V shed 8 bases and J shed 2 bases, with 15 bases lying between them. The germline V gene encodes CDR1 LNHDA and CDR2 SQIVND (reference sequence). The DNA for the CDR3 is TGTGCCAGTTCCCCATTCCGAAGCAACACCGGGGAGCTGTTTTTT. Protein: CASSPFRSNTGELFF.

The chain uses TRBV30 and TRBJ2-3; 12 bases match TRBD2. This CDR3 contains 16 residues. The V gene's germline CDR1 is GTSNPN and CDR2 SVGIG (reference sequence). The ends lost 0 bases at V and 8 bases at J; junction bases unmatched: 9. The CDR3 DNA follows: TGTGCCTGGAGTGTACGCGGACTAGCGGGGTCCGGTACGCAGTATTTT. Translated, it gives CAWSVRGLAGSGTQYF.

The chain links TRBV19 to TRBJ2-1; 11 bases align to TRBD2. With 6 bases clipped from V and 8 bases from J, the junction kept 6 bases outside the gene matches. CDR3 length: 14 residues. Germline lookup yields CDR1 LNHDA and CDR2 SQIVND (reference sequence). The CDR3 region has the DNA TGTGCCAGTAGGACTAGCGGGGTCTATGATGAGCAGTTCTTC. Protein product: CASRTSGVYDEQFF.